This T cell receptor beta chain appears in the sequencing data of a study of T cell responses to AZD1222 COVID-19 vaccine. Study-wide results and limits: Repertoire sampling happened only post peak T cell response.

Data came from immunoSEQ multiplex PCR; TCRdb stores just in-frame clones and leaves some out. Altogether some 130,000 clones are present, under 95% being singletons, with the ten largest covering more than 2.5%. This clone has just a few counts. Its antigen is still unknown. The sequence came from an adult in good health. This material consisted of peripheral blood, taken on day 0 of AZD1222 vaccination.

CDR3 nucleotide sequence: TGTGCCAGTACCGATAGGGACTATGGCTACACCTTC. Translation: CASTDRDYGYTF. The V call is TRBV19, the J call TRBJ1-2; D unclear. CDR1 is LNHDA, CDR2 SQIVND, per germline (reference sequence). Trimming shortened V by 7 bases and J by 3 bases, and 9 bases separated the two germline ends. This CDR3 contains 12 residues.